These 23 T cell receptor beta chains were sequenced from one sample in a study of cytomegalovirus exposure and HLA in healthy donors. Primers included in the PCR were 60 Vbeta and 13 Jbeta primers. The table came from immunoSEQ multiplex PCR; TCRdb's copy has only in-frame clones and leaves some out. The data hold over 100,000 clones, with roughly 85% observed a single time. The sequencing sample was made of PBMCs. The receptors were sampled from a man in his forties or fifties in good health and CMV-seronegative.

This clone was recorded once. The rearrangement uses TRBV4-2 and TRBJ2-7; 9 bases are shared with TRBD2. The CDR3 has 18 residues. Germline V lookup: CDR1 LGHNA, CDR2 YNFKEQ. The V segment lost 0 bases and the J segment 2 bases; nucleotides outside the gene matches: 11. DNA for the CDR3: TGTGCCAGCAGCCAAGAAACCCGCGCGGGGGGGCCCCCCTACGAGCAGTACTTC. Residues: CASSQETRAGGPPYEQYF.

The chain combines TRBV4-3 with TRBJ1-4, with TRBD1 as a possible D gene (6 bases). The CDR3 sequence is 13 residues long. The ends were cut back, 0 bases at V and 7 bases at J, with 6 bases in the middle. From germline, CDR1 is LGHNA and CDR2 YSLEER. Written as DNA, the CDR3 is TGCGCCAGCAGCCAAGACAGGGGTGAAAAACTGTTTTTT. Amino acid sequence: CASSQDRGEKLFF.

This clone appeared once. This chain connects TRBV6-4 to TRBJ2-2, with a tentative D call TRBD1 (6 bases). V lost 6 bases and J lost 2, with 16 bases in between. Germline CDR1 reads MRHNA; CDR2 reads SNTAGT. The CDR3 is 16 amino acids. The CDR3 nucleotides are TGTGCCAGCAGGACAGGTAGAGGGGATAACACCGGGGAGCTGTTTTTT. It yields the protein CASRTGRGDNTGELFF.

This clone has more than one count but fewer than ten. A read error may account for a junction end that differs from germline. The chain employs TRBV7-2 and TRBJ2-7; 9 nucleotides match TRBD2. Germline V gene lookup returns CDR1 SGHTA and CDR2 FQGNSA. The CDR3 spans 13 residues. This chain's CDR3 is CASSAVSGGAGNF. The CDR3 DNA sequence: TGTGCCAGCAGCGCCGTTAGCGGGGGCGCTGGGAACTTC.

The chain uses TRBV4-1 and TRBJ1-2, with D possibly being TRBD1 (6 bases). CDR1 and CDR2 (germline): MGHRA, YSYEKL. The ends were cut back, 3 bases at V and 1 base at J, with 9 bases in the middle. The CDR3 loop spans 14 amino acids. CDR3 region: CASSHWTDNYGYTF. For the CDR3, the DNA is TGCGCCAGCAGCCACTGGACAGATAACTATGGCTACACCTTC.

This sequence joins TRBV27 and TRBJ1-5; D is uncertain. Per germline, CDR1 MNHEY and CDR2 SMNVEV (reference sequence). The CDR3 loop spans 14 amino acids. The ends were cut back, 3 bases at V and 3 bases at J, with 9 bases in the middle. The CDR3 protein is CASSLAGVNQPQHF. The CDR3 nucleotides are TGTGCCAGCAGTTTGGCCGGAGTCAATCAGCCCCAGCATTTT.

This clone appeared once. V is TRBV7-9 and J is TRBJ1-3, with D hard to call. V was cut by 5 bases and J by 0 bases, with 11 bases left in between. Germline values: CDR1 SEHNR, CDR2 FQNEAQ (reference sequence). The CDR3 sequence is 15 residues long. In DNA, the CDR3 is TGTGCCAGCAGCCCACCGGGAATCTCTGGAAACACCATATATTTT. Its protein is CASSPPGISGNTIYF.

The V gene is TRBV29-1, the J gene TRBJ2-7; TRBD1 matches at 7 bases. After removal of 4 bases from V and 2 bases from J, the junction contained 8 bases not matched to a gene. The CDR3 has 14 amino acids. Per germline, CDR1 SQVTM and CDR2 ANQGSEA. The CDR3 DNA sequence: TGCAGCGTTGTCCTGACGACAGGGACCTACGAGCAGTACTTC. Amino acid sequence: CSVVLTTGTYEQYF.

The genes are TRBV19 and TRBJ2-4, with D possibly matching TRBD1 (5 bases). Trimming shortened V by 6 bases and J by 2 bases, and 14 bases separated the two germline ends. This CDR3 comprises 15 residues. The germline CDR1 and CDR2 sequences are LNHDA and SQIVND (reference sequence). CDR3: CASSLNDSPKNIQYF. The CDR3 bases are TGTGCCAGTAGCCTTAACGACAGTCCCAAAAACATTCAGTACTTC.

The CDR3 sequence: CASSRSGTGYNEQFF. CDR3 nucleotide sequence: TGCGCCAGCAGCCGATCCGGGACAGGTTACAATGAGCAGTTCTTC. V and J are TRBV4-1 and TRBJ2-1, with TRBD1 identical over 8 bases. The CDR3 loop spans 15 amino acids. The V segment lost 4 bases and the J segment 4 bases; nucleotides outside the gene matches: 6. Germline CDR1 is MGHRA and CDR2 is YSYEKL.

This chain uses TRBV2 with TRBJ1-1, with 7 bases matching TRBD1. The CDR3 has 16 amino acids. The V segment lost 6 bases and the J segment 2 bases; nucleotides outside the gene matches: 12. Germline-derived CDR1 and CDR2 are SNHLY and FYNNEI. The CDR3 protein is CASSLGRQGPNTEAFF. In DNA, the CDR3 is TGTGCCAGCAGCCTCGGCCGACAGGGACCTAACACTGAAGCTTTCTTT.

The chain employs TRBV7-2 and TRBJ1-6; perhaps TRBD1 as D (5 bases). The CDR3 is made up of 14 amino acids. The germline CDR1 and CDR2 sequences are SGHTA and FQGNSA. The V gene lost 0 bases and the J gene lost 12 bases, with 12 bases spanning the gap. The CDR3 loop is CASSLALRGKPLHF. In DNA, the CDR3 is TGTGCCAGCAGCTTAGCGCTTAGGGGTAAACCCCTCCACTTT.

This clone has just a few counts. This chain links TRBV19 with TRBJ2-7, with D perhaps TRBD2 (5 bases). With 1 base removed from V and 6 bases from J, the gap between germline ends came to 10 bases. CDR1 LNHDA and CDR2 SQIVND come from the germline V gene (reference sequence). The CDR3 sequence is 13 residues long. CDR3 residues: CASSIGAAAEQYF. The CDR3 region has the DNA TGTGCCAGTAGTATAGGGGCAGCGGCCGAGCAGTACTTC.

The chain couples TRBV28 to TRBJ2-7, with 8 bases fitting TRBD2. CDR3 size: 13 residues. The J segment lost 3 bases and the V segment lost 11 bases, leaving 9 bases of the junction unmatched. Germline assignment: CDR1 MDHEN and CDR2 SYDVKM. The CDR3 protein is CACHGGAGYEQYF. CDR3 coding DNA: TGTGCCTGCCACGGGGGGGCGGGCTACGAGCAGTACTTC.

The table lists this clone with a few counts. CDR3 amino acids: CASSLSGGAYNEQFF. CDR3 bases: TGTGCCAGCAGTCTCAGCGGGGGGGCCTACAATGAGCAGTTCTTC. The V and J genes are TRBV25-1 and TRBJ2-1; 10 bases line up with TRBD2. Looked up from germline, CDR1 is MGHDK and CDR2 is SYGVNS. This CDR3 is built from 15 residues. Losses at the gene ends were 5 bases for V and 2 bases for J; bases not matched to a gene: 3. Complete variable domain (other parts from reference TRBV25-1 and TRBJ2-1): EADIYQTPRYLVIGTGKKITLECSQTMGHDKMYWYQQDPGMELHLIHYSYGVNSTEKGDLSSESTVSRIRTEHFPLTLESARPSHTSQYLCASSLSGGAYNEQFFGPGTRLTVL.

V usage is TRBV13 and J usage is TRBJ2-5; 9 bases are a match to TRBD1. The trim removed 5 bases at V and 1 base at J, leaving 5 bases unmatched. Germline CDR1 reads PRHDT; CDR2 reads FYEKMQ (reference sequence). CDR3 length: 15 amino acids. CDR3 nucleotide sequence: TGTGCCAGCAGCGGGGGACAGGGACTCCAAGAGACCCAGTACTTC. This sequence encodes CASSGGQGLQETQYF. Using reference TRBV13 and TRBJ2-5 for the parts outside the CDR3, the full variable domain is AAGVIQSPRHLIKEKRETATLKCYPIPRHDTVYWYQQGPGQDPQFLISFYEKMQSDKGSIPDRFSAQQFSDYHSELNMSSLELGDSALYFCASSGGQGLQETQYFGPGTRLLVL.

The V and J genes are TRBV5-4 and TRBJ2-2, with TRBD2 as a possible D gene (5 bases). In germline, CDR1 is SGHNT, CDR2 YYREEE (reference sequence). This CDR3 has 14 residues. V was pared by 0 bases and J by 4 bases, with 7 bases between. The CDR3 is CASSLGRGTGELFF. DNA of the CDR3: TGTGCCAGCAGCTTGGGACGGGGCACCGGGGAGCTGTTTTTT.

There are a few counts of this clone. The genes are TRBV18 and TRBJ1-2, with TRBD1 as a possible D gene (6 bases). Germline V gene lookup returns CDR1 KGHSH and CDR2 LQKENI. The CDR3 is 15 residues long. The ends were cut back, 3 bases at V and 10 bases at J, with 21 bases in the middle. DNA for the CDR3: TGTGCCAGCTCACCCCCGAACAGGGCCAGAGATGACTACACCTTC. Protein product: CASSPPNRARDDYTF.

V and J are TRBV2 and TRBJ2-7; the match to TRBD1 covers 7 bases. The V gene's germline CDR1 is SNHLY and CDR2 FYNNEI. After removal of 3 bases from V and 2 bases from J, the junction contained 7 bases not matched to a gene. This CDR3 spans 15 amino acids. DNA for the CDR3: TGTGCCAGCAGTGATGGGGGACAGACGGCCTACGAGCAGTACTTC. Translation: CASSDGGQTAYEQYF.

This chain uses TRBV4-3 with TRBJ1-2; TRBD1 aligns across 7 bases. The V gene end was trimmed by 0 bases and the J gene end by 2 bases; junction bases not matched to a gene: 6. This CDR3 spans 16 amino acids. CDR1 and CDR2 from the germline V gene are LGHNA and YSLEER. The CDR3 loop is CASSQDPGQENYGYTF. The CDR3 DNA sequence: TGCGCCAGCAGCCAAGATCCCGGACAGGAAAACTATGGCTACACCTTC.

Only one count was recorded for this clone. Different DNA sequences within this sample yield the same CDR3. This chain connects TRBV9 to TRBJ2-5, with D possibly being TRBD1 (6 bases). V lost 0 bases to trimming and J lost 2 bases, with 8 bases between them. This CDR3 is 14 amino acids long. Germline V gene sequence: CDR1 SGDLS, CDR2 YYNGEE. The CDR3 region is CASSVGQGQETQYF. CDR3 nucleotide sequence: TGTGCCAGCAGCGTAGGGCAGGGGCAAGAGACCCAGTACTTC.

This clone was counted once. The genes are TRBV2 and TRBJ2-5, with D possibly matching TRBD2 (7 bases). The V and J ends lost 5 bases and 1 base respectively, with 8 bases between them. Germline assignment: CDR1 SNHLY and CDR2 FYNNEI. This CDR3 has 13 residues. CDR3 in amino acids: CASSRGAQETQYF. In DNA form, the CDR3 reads TGTGCCAGCAGTCGGGGGGCCCAAGAGACCCAGTACTTC.

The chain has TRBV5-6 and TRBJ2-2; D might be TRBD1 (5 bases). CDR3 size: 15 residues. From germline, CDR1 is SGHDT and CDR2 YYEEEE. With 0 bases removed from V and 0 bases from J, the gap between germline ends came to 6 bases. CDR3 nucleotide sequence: TGTGCCAGCAGCTTGGAGACAGCGAACACCGGGGAGCTGTTTTTT. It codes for CASSLETANTGELFF. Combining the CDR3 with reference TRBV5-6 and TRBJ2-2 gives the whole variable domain DAGVTQSPTHLIKTRGQQVTLRCSPKSGHDTVSWYQQALGQGPQFIFQYYEEEERQRGNFPDRFSGHQFPNYSSELNVNALLLGDSALYLCASSLETANTGELFFGEGSRLTVL.